This TCR beta chain comes out of a study of CD4+ T cells in melanoma. The assay was immunoSEQ multiplex PCR, and TCRdb's table has in-frame clones only and misses some. Here the sample spans 120,000 to 150,000 clones, 80% to 95% being singletons. V lost 2 bases to trimming and J lost 1 base; unmatched junction nucleotides: 9. CDR3 size: 19 residues. Germline V gene data show CDR1 as SNHLY and CDR2 as FYNNEI. The chain is built from TRBV2 and TRBJ2-6, with TRBD1 identical over 9 bases. The sequence came from a human donor with melanoma. CDR3 sequence reads: CASSERGEGQGSGANVLTF. The CDR3 DNA reads TGTGCCAGCAGTGAAAGGGGGGAGGGACAGGGATCTGGGGCCAACGTCCTGACTTTC.